This T cell receptor (beta chain) was found in a study of PD-1 blockade in mismatch repair-deficient tumors. For the study at large: Patients had eleven to twelve mismatch repair-deficient cancer types, all previously treated and progressing. Points from the study as a whole: After pembrolizumab, tumor-resident clones rose rapidly, then generally contracted before radiologic responses.

About this clone: Its target is not known.

The repertoire was sequenced with immunoSEQ multiplex PCR; TCRdb's copy has only in-frame clones and lacks some. The data contain roughly 120,000 clones, over 65% of them singletons. The V gene lost 1 base and the J gene lost 1 base, with 6 bases spanning the gap. The CDR3 extends over 14 amino acids. The germline V gene encodes CDR1 MNHNS and CDR2 SASEGT. All patients were mismatch repair deficient, assessed by either PCR or immunohistochemistry. Sequenced material: peripheral blood, taken roughly 60 weeks after starting pembrolizumab. V usage is TRBV6-1 and J usage is TRBJ2-3; no reliable D call. The TCR sequence derives from an adult with mismatch repair-deficient cancer. CDR3 DNA: TGTGCCAGCAGTGAAGGGGGTGGCACAGATACGCAGTATTTT. Its translation: CASSEGGGTDTQYF.